This T cell receptor beta chain comes out of a study of T cell repertoires in cytomegalovirus infection. Study as a whole: As its CMV epitopes, the study selected recently identified HLA-C-restricted and well-studied HLA-B-restricted targets.

Via MiXCR, TCRdb re-called the reads, giving one row per CDR3 protein. Of around 900,000 distinct CDR3 sequences listed, around 32% were seen once; the top ten hold around 15%. Whole-study findings and limits: In two of eight donors, the top clonotype was HLA-C-restricted CMV-specific.

Details on this clonotype: Its specificity is unknown.

V was clipped by 4 bases and J by 8 bases, with 15 bases between them. Per germline, CDR1 MGHRA and CDR2 YSYEKL. This CDR3 region has 14 residues. The receptor was derived from a human donor in good health (CMV status not recorded). Some clones in this sample may be carry-over from other donors' samples. This specimen consisted of cultured CD8+ T cells from PBMCs, obtained from culture after CMV antigen stimulation. V gene TRBV4-1 combines with J gene TRBJ1-5; no firm D call. In nucleotides, the CDR3 is TGCGCCAGCAGCCCCGACCGATCCGATGAGCCCCAGCATTTT. Translation gives CASSPDRSDEPQHF.